This TCR beta chain was obtained from a study of blood T cell repertoires in COVID-19. Study overall: PBMCs, B-cell-depleted T cells, or T cells provided the cDNA or gDNA that made up the material.

Authors' methods: The assay estimated nucleated cells by amplifying reference gene primers. The data were produced by immunoSEQ multiplex PCR, yet TCRdb's version contains in-frame clones alone and is incomplete. That table gives V, J and clone size, and the DNA gave D and trimming. The table lists around 220,000 clones, 84% of them singletons. Seattle cases were enrolled at active infection and followed longitudinally. The specimen was peripheral blood. The sequence derives from a woman over 75 with COVID-19, enrolled during active disease.

Written as DNA, the CDR3 is TGTGCCAGCAGCCCCATGGGGGCGGGTGGGGCCAACGTCCTGACTTTC. Its translation: CASSPMGAGGANVLTF. The chain carries TRBV9 and TRBJ2-6; a possible D gene is TRBD1 (6 bases). V lost 4 bases and J lost 3, with 14 bases in between. This CDR3 comprises 16 residues. Germline V gene data show CDR1 as SGDLS and CDR2 as YYNGEE.